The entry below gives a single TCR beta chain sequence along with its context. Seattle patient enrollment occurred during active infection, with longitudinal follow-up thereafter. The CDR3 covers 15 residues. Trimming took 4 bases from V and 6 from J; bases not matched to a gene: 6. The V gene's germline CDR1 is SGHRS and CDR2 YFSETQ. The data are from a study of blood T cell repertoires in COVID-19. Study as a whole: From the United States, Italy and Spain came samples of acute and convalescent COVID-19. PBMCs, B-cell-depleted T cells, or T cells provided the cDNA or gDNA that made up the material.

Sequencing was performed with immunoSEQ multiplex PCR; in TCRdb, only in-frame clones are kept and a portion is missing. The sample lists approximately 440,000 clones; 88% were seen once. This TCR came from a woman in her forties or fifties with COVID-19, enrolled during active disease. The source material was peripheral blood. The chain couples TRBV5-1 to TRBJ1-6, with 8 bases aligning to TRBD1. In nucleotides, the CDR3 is TGCGCCAGCAGCGCCTACGGGACAGGTAATTCACCCCTCCACTTT. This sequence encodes CASSAYGTGNSPLHF.